This is a list of T cell receptor beta chains from one sample in a study of cytomegalovirus exposure and HLA in healthy donors. Generated by immunoSEQ multiplex PCR, the TCRdb table keeps only in-frame clones and is missing some. The sample lists some 130,000 clones; roughly 70% were seen once. Sequences were obtained from PBMCs. These receptors were obtained from a man aged 35-49 years in good health and CMV-seronegative. Both conserved end residues are part of each CDR3. The D gene is left open where the match is weak. Rows give clone size only sometimes, using once, few, many, or a class for an expanded clone.

v_gene: TRBV7-9; abundance: once; d_gene: NA; j_gene: TRBJ1-2; CDR3aa: CASSSSRGAGRFLGYTF; CDR3nt: TGTGCCAGCAGCTCCTCCCGGGGGGCAGGGCGATTTTTGGGCTACACCTTC
v_gene: TRBV28; abundance: NA; d_gene: NA; j_gene: TRBJ2-1; CDR3aa: CASSVTVAYNEQFF; CDR3nt: TGTGCCAGCAGTGTGACAGTAGCCTACAATGAGCAGTTCTTC
v_gene: TRBV2; abundance: NA; d_gene: NA; j_gene: TRBJ2-7; CDR3aa: CASSTILALSYEQYF; CDR3nt: TGTGCCAGCAGCACAATACTAGCTTTATCCTACGAGCAGTACTTC
v_gene: TRBV6-5; abundance: few; d_gene: TRBD2; j_gene: TRBJ2-7; CDR3aa: CASGRGTYEQYF; CDR3nt: TGTGCCAGCGGGAGGGGTACCTACGAGCAGTACTTC
v_gene: TRBV27; abundance: NA; d_gene: TRBD1; j_gene: TRBJ2-7; CDR3aa: CASSFQDRVNEQYF; CDR3nt: TGTGCCAGCAGTTTCCAGGACAGGGTAAACGAGCAGTACTTC
v_gene: TRBV5-5; abundance: once; d_gene: NA; j_gene: TRBJ1-2; CDR3aa: CASTMGVSPNYGYTF; CDR3nt: TGTGCCAGCACCATGGGAGTTAGTCCTAACTATGGCTACACCTTC
v_gene: TRBV12-2; abundance: NA; d_gene: NA; j_gene: TRBJ2-1; CDR3aa: CASRRDSPYNEQFF; CDR3nt: TGTGCAAGTCGTAGGGACTCCCCATACAATGAGCAGTTCTTC
v_gene: TRBV4-1; abundance: NA; d_gene: TRBD1; j_gene: TRBJ1-5; CDR3aa: CASSPAGGQSNQPQHF; CDR3nt: TGCGCCAGCAGCCCCGCAGGGGGGCAGTCCAATCAGCCCCAGCATTTT
v_gene: TRBV7-8; abundance: NA; d_gene: NA; j_gene: TRBJ2-1; CDR3aa: CASSLPGSKENEQFF; CDR3nt: TGTGCCAGCAGCTTACCGGGATCGAAGGAGAATGAGCAGTTCTTC
v_gene: TRBV11-2; abundance: NA; d_gene: NA; j_gene: TRBJ1-1; CDR3aa: CASSLGGGLNTEAFF; CDR3nt: TGTGCCAGCAGCTTAGGTGGCGGTTTGAACACTGAAGCTTTCTTT
v_gene: TRBV7-2; abundance: NA; d_gene: TRBD2; j_gene: TRBJ2-7; CDR3aa: CASSLVGSGDSSYEQYF; CDR3nt: TGTGCCAGCAGCTTAGTTGGTAGCGGGGATAGCTCCTACGAGCAGTACTTC
v_gene: TRBV30; abundance: NA; d_gene: TRBD2; j_gene: TRBJ2-3; CDR3aa: CAWSETSGRDKVIFSTDTQYF; CDR3nt: TGTGCCTGGAGTGAGACTAGCGGGAGGGATAAGGTCATTTTTAGCACAGATACGCAGTATTTT
v_gene: TRBV30; abundance: NA; d_gene: TRBD1; j_gene: TRBJ1-2; CDR3aa: CAWSVYHRTGGYGYTF; CDR3nt: TGTGCCTGGAGTGTATATCATCGGACAGGGGGTTATGGCTACACCTTC
v_gene: TRBV7-6; abundance: NA; d_gene: NA; j_gene: TRBJ2-6; CDR3aa: CASSFTDSGANVLTF; CDR3nt: TGTGCCAGCAGCTTTACAGACTCTGGGGCCAACGTCCTGACTTTC
v_gene: TRBV30; abundance: NA; d_gene: TRBD1; j_gene: TRBJ2-7; CDR3aa: CAWSVGDRGMYEQYF; CDR3nt: TGTGCCTGGAGTGTGGGGGACAGGGGGATGTACGAGCAGTACTTC
v_gene: TRBV30; abundance: NA; d_gene: TRBD1; j_gene: TRBJ2-7; CDR3aa: CAWSLDGQAEQYF; CDR3nt: TGTGCCTGGAGTCTCGACGGACAGGCCGAGCAGTACTTC
v_gene: TRBV5-1; abundance: few; d_gene: TRBD1; j_gene: TRBJ1-1; CDR3aa: CASSRGDREDMNTEAFF; CDR3nt: TGCGCCAGCAGCCGGGGGGACAGGGAAGACATGAACACTGAAGCTTTCTTT
v_gene: TRBV6-1; abundance: NA; d_gene: TRBD1; j_gene: TRBJ1-2; CDR3aa: CASSNPGQGTYGYTF; CDR3nt: TGTGCCAGCAGCAACCCGGGACAGGGCACCTATGGCTACACCTTC
v_gene: TRBV2; abundance: NA; d_gene: NA; j_gene: TRBJ2-5; CDR3aa: CASSDREQETQYF; CDR3nt: TGTGCCAGCAGTGATCGAGAGCAAGAGACCCAGTACTTC
v_gene: TRBV12-2; abundance: NA; d_gene: NA; j_gene: TRBJ2-5; CDR3aa: CASRLAQGDRGQETQYF; CDR3nt: TGTGCAAGTCGCTTAGCGCAGGGTGACAGGGGACAAGAGACCCAGTACTTC
v_gene: TRBV5-6; abundance: NA; d_gene: NA; j_gene: TRBJ1-1; CDR3aa: CASSWDTLNTEAFF; CDR3nt: TGTGCCAGCAGCTGGGACACCTTGAACACTGAAGCTTTCTTT
v_gene: TRBV2; abundance: NA; d_gene: TRBD1; j_gene: TRBJ1-1; CDR3aa: CASKKPRDRGSEGAEAFF; CDR3nt: TGTGCCAGCAAAAAACCCCGGGACAGGGGAAGTGAGGGGGCTGAAGCTTTCTTT
v_gene: TRBV30; abundance: NA; d_gene: NA; j_gene: TRBJ1-1; CDR3aa: CAWSVYRLEAFF; CDR3nt: TGTGCCTGGAGTGTATACAGGCTGGAAGCTTTCTTT
v_gene: TRBV6-5; abundance: few; d_gene: NA; j_gene: TRBJ2-7; CDR3aa: CASSRAPAYEQYF; CDR3nt: TGTGCCAGCAGTCGCGCCCCCGCCTACGAGCAGTACTTC
v_gene: TRBV7-2; abundance: NA; d_gene: TRBD2; j_gene: TRBJ2-3; CDR3aa: CASSLGGSSGSTDTQYF; CDR3nt: TGTGCCAGCAGCTTAGGAGGTTCTAGCGGGAGCACAGATACGCAGTATTTT
v_gene: TRBV18; abundance: NA; d_gene: NA; j_gene: TRBJ2-1; CDR3aa: CASSSTQNEQFF; CDR3nt: TGTGCCAGCTCTTCAACACAAAATGAGCAGTTCTTC
v_gene: TRBV30; abundance: NA; d_gene: NA; j_gene: TRBJ1-2; CDR3aa: CAGQNPNYGYTF; CDR3nt: TGTGCCGGGCAGAACCCTAACTATGGCTACACCTTC